The next 14 T cell receptor beta chains were all read from a single sample in a study of blood T cell repertoires in COVID-19. Only in-frame clones appear in the TCRdb table, and some are missing; sequencing was by immunoSEQ multiplex PCR. The sample lists a few hundred thousand clones; more than 75% were seen once. Sequencing used peripheral blood. The receptor source for this set is a middle-aged man with acute or convalescent COVID-19.

This chain joins TRBV5-1 and TRBJ1-4, with D maybe TRBD1 (5 bases). The CDR3 has 14 amino acids. The germline CDR1 and CDR2 sequences are SGHRS and YFSETQ. Deletions cut 4 bases from V and 3 bases from J, with 10 bases between. The CDR3 here is CASSRDRSNEKLFF. Here the CDR3 DNA reads TGCGCCAGCAGCAGAGACAGATCTAATGAAAAACTGTTTTTT.

The genes are TRBV29-1 and TRBJ1-5; the D is unclear. Germline V lookup: CDR1 SQVTM, CDR2 ANQGSEA. The CDR3 spans 13 residues. V dropped 4 bases and J dropped 4 bases, with 11 bases sitting between them. The CDR3 protein is CSVALSENQPQHF. CDR3 DNA sequence: TGCAGCGTTGCTCTATCCGAAAATCAGCCCCAGCATTTT.

This clone was picked up one time. The chain links TRBV7-2 to TRBJ2-1; 11 bases line up with TRBD1. The germline CDR1 and CDR2 sequences are SGHTA and FQGNSA. The CDR3 is made up of 13 amino acids. J gave up 10 bases and V 5 bases, and 4 bases lay outside the gene matches. The CDR3 here is CASSRTGGQEQFF. DNA for the CDR3: TGTGCCAGCAGCCGGACAGGGGGCCAAGAGCAGTTCTTC.

The chain couples TRBV30 to TRBJ2-1, with D perhaps TRBD1 (5 bases). V lost 0 bases, J lost 4 bases, and 13 bases lay in between. Looked up from germline, CDR1 is GTSNPN and CDR2 is SVGIG (reference sequence). This CDR3 spans 15 amino acids. DNA for the CDR3: TGTGCCTGGAGTGTAAGGGGTATTATATACAATGAGCAGTTCTTC. Its protein product is CAWSVRGIIYNEQFF.

This chain connects TRBV9 to TRBJ1-6, with unresolved D. Germline CDR1 reads SGDLS; CDR2 reads YYNGEE. The CDR3 runs 14 residues. V shed 4 bases and J shed 6 bases, with 11 bases lying between them. The CDR3 coding sequence is TGTGCCAGCAGCCAGGAGGTGGGTAATTCACCCCTCCACTTT. Amino acid sequence: CASSQEVGNSPLHF.

The CDR3 region is CATSGPGQGATTDTQYF. DNA for the CDR3: TGTGCCACCAGTGGCCCCGGACAGGGGGCGACCACAGATACGCAGTATTTT. The chain is built from TRBV24-1 and TRBJ2-3; 11 bases agree with TRBD1. The CDR3 runs to 17 residues. The V and J ends lost 5 bases and 2 bases, in that order; junction bases with no gene match: 8. CDR1 is KGHDR, CDR2 SFDVKD, per germline.

V gene TRBV30 combines with J gene TRBJ2-1; D perhaps matches TRBD1 (5 bases). The CDR3 spans 14 residues. Between the trimmed V and J ends, which lost 3 bases and 0 bases, there was a span of 9 bases. Germline assignment: CDR1 GTSNPN and CDR2 SVGIG (reference sequence). The chain's CDR3 is CAWRDIGSYNEQFF. CDR3 coding DNA: TGTGCCTGGAGGGACATTGGCTCCTACAATGAGCAGTTCTTC.

This chain uses TRBV5-6 with TRBJ1-3; 7 nucleotides line up with TRBD1. The V and J ends lost 2 bases and 3 bases, in that order; junction bases with no gene match: 11. The V gene's germline CDR1 is SGHDT and CDR2 YYEEEE. This CDR3 comprises 17 residues. The CDR3 sequence: CASSFLGKGQFGNTIYF. The DNA for the CDR3 is TGTGCCAGCAGCTTTCTAGGAAAGGGACAGTTTGGAAACACCATATATTTT.

This clone was seen once. This chain connects TRBV6-5 to TRBJ1-1; D is perhaps TRBD1 (5 bases). Trimming removed 5 bases from V and 8 bases from J, with 15 bases in between. The CDR3 totals 13 residues. The germline CDR1 and CDR2 sequences are MNHEY and SVGAGI. CDR3 DNA sequence: TGTGCCAGCAGTCCGCTCAGGGTTCGAGAAGCTTTCTTT. It is translated as CASSPLRVREAFF.

V gene TRBV19 combines with J gene TRBJ2-7, with a weak D call TRBD2 (6 bases). This CDR3 region has 12 residues. The V gene lost 7 bases and the J gene lost 5 bases, with 12 bases spanning the gap. CDR1 LNHDA and CDR2 SQIVND come from the germline V gene (reference sequence). The CDR3 region is CASTSGGDEQYF. The CDR3 DNA reads TGTGCCAGTACCTCAGGAGGGGACGAGCAGTACTTC.

V and J are TRBV7-8 and TRBJ1-5, with TRBD1 matching over 7 bases. CDR3 length: 16 residues. J gave up 5 bases and V 4 bases, and 11 bases lay outside the gene matches. The V gene's germline CDR1 is SGHVS and CDR2 FQNEAQ. This CDR3 reads CASSSLNYRGDQPQHF. CDR3 DNA: TGTGCCAGCAGCTCGCTAAACTACAGGGGCGATCAGCCCCAGCATTTT.

The table lists this clone with a few counts. J is TRBJ1-1 and V is TRBV6-5, with a weak D call TRBD1 (6 bases). Deletions cut 7 bases from V and 0 bases from J, with 15 bases between. Germline-derived CDR1 and CDR2 are MNHEY and SVGAGI. The CDR3 is 15 amino acids. The CDR3 sequence is CASKTQGGVNTEAFF. DNA of the CDR3: TGTGCCAGCAAAACACAGGGAGGGGTGAACACTGAAGCTTTCTTT.

The chain has TRBV4-1 and TRBJ1-4; D is ambiguous. This CDR3 is built from 16 residues. Germline-derived CDR1 and CDR2 are MGHRA and YSYEKL. Between the trimmed V and J ends, which lost 1 base and 8 bases, there was a span of 17 bases. CDR3 coding DNA: TGCGCCAGCAGCCAAGGAGGATTTCCCGGCGAGGAAAAACTGTTTTTT. It encodes CASSQGGFPGEEKLFF.

This chain connects TRBV6-5 to TRBJ1-1; TRBD1 might be the D (5 bases). Trimming left V 7 bases short and J 2 bases short, with 11 bases between. Germline-derived CDR1 and CDR2 are MNHEY and SVGAGI. The CDR3 is 13 residues long. CDR3 nucleotides: TGTGCCAGCAATGTAGGGGTTAACACTGAAGCTTTCTTT. This codes for CASNVGVNTEAFF.